The 18 T cell receptor beta chains below come from one sample, sequenced in a study of Ad26.COV2.S vaccination and SARS-CoV-2 variants. Assay: immunoSEQ multiplex PCR; the TCRdb copy retains only in-frame clones and omits some. The sample consists of under 600,000 clones, 80% to 90% of them appearing once. Treatment noted: about 20 received Ad26.COV2.S at low or high dose, single or two shots; 5 received placebo; per-sample allocation not given. Sampling was performed 63 days after the first vaccine or placebo injection. Sequences were derived from peripheral blood, sampled in a trial of Ad26.COV2.S vaccine versus placebo. The receptors stem from a person between 18 and 60 years old who received the Ad26.COV2.S COVID-19 vaccine or a placebo.

The chain is built from TRBV30 and TRBJ2-2; no clear D. The V end lost 2 bases, the J end lost 1 base, and 2 bases lay between the germline ends. The length of the CDR3 is 12 residues. Germline values: CDR1 GTSNPN, CDR2 SVGIG (reference sequence). The CDR3 DNA reads as TGTGCCTGGAGTTGGAACACCGGGGAGCTGTTTTTT. It is translated as CAWSWNTGELFF.

The V gene is TRBV18, the J gene TRBJ2-7, with D unclear. Germline loops: CDR1 KGHSH, CDR2 LQKENI. Trimming pared 3 bases from V and 2 bases from J, leaving 5 bases between. The CDR3 loop spans 12 amino acids. CDR3 amino acids: CASSPTAYEQYF. The CDR3 DNA reads as TGTGCCAGCTCACCTACAGCCTACGAGCAGTACTTC.

The V and J genes are TRBV7-6 and TRBJ1-6, with a weak D call TRBD1 (6 bases). In germline, CDR1 is SGHVS, CDR2 FNYEAQ. The CDR3 length is 12 residues. The V end was cut by 0 bases, the J end by 14 bases, with 8 bases between. The CDR3 region has the DNA TGTGCCAGCAGCTTAGCCGGGGGCACCCTCCACTTT. Its protein product is CASSLAGGTLHF. Combining the CDR3 with reference TRBV7-6 and TRBJ1-6 gives the whole variable domain GAGVSQSPRYKVTKRGQDVALRCDPISGHVSLYWYRQALGQGPEFLTYFNYEAQQDKSGLPNDRFSAERPEGSISTLTIQRTEQRDSAMYRCASSLAGGTLHFGNGTRLTVT.

This sequence joins TRBV3-1 (or the pseudogene TRBV3-2) and TRBJ2-5; a possible D gene is TRBD2 (6 bases). From germline, CDR1 is LGHDT and CDR2 YNNKEL (reference sequence). V shed 0 bases and J shed 4 bases, with 15 bases lying between them. There are 16 residues in the CDR3. This CDR3 reads CASSQEAGLSGETQYF. CDR3 nucleotide sequence: TGTGCCAGCAGCCAAGAGGCGGGGCTCTCGGGAGAGACCCAGTACTTC.

This CDR3 reads CASSQSSPTNQPQHF. The DNA of the CDR3 is TGTGCCAGCAGCCAATCGAGCCCGACGAATCAGCCCCAGCATTTT. This chain joins TRBV16 and TRBJ1-5; D not certain. In germline, CDR1 is KGHSY, CDR2 FQNENV. Between the trimmed V and J ends, which lost 0 bases and 4 bases, there was a span of 10 bases. The CDR3 is 15 amino acids.

A remark on this clone: Other DNA sequences in this sample translate to the same CDR3. This chain uses TRBV6-5 with TRBJ1-1, with a tentative D call TRBD1 (5 bases). The length of the CDR3 is 13 residues. Trimming pared 3 bases from V and 1 base from J, leaving 6 bases between. Germline lookup yields CDR1 MNHEY and CDR2 SVGAGI. CDR3 DNA sequence: TGTGCCAGCAGTTATACAGGGAACACTGAAGCTTTCTTT. As protein: CASSYTGNTEAFF.

V and J are TRBV7-2 and TRBJ2-2; 12 bases match TRBD2. Germline loops: CDR1 SGHTA, CDR2 FQGNSA. The CDR3 sequence is 15 residues long. With 5 bases clipped from V and 4 bases from J, the junction kept 2 bases outside the gene matches. The CDR3 loop is CASSTGLAGTGELFF. DNA for the CDR3: TGTGCCAGCAGCACGGGACTAGCGGGCACCGGGGAGCTGTTTTTT. Complete variable domain (other parts from reference TRBV7-2 and TRBJ2-2): GAGVSQSPSNKVTEKGKDVELRCDPISGHTALYWYRQSLGQGLEFLIYFQGNSAPDKSGLPSDRFSAERTGGSVSTLTIQRTQQEDSAVYLCASSTGLAGTGELFFGEGSRLTVL.

The chain combines TRBV4-1 with TRBJ2-6; the D call may be TRBD1 or TRBD2 (6 bases each). The V and J ends lost 0 bases and 2 bases respectively, with 14 bases between them. The CDR3 extends over 18 amino acids. CDR1 and CDR2 from the germline V gene are MGHRA and YSYEKL. The CDR3 coding sequence is TGCGCCAGCAGCCAAGAAGGGGGGCTCGGCACTGGGGCCAACGTCCTGACTTTC. Its protein is CASSQEGGLGTGANVLTF.

The V call is TRBV6-5, the J call TRBJ1-1, with D unresolved. Germline lookup yields CDR1 MNHEY and CDR2 SVGAGI. This CDR3 is built from 13 residues. V lost 1 base to trimming and J lost 1 base, with 4 bases between them. The CDR3 sequence is CASSYLENTEAFF. CDR3 bases: TGTGCCAGCAGTTACTTGGAGAACACTGAAGCTTTCTTT.

The count of this clone is one. This chain links TRBV29-1 with TRBJ2-5, with 9 bases aligning to TRBD2. Germline V lookup: CDR1 SQVTM, CDR2 ANQGSEA. J was trimmed by 1 base and V by 5 bases; bases with no gene match: 5. The CDR3 is 14 amino acids. The CDR3 nucleotides read TGCAGCGTTCGTAGCGGGGGACCCCAAGAGACCCAGTACTTC. It translates to CSVRSGGPQETQYF.

The table lists this clone with a count of one. The rearrangement links TRBV27 to TRBJ2-1; 10 nucleotides agree with TRBD2. This CDR3 comprises 15 residues. Unmatched junction bases numbered 8, after V lost 6 bases and J lost 6 bases. Germline V gene sequence: CDR1 MNHEY, CDR2 SMNVEV (reference sequence). The CDR3 DNA follows: TGTGCCAGCAGGGTCGTAGCGGGAGGTACCAATGAGCAGTTCTTC. Translation gives CASRVVAGGTNEQFF.

CDR3 sequence (DNA): TGTGCCAGCAGCGTAGCTCTCGGGGGAAGCTCTGGAAACACCATATATTTT. Residues: CASSVALGGSSGNTIYF. The gene calls are TRBV9 and TRBJ1-3, with D perhaps TRBD1 (5 bases). V was shortened by 0 bases and J by 0 bases, with 13 bases between the two germline ends. The CDR3 runs to 17 residues. Per germline, CDR1 SGDLS and CDR2 YYNGEE. Full variable domain (missing parts from reference TRBV9 and TRBJ1-3): DSGVTQTPKHLITATGQRVTLRCSPRSGDLSVYWYQQSLDQGLQFLIQYYNGEERAKGNILERFSAQQFPDLHSELNLSSLELGDSALYFCASSVALGGSSGNTIYFGEGSWLTVV.

The chain links TRBV5-1 to TRBJ1-1; unclear D gene. The CDR3 covers 15 residues. The V gene's germline CDR1 is SGHRS and CDR2 YFSETQ. V was pared by 1 base and J by 0 bases, with 10 bases between. This CDR3 is CASSLNPGVNTEAFF. In DNA, the CDR3 is TGCGCCAGCAGCTTGAATCCCGGGGTGAACACTGAAGCTTTCTTT.

The V call is TRBV7-9, the J call TRBJ2-2, with D perhaps being TRBD1 or TRBD2 (5 bases each). CDR1 and CDR2 from the germline V gene are SEHNR and FQNEAQ (reference sequence). CDR3 length: 15 amino acids. Trimming cost V 6 bases and J 5 bases, with 16 bases left between them. CDR3 nucleotide sequence: TGTGCCAGCAGGAGGGGAGACGGACGGACCGGGGAGCTGTTTTTT. It translates to CASRRGDGRTGELFF.

The V gene is TRBV2, the J gene TRBJ2-1; D not resolved. This CDR3 has 14 residues. Germline lookup yields CDR1 SNHLY and CDR2 FYNNEI. Trimming took 2 bases from V and 9 from J, leaving 14 bases between them. The CDR3 sequence: CASSEFSPRVEQFF. In DNA, the CDR3 is TGTGCCAGCAGTGAATTTAGTCCCCGAGTTGAGCAGTTCTTC.

This clone turned up a few times. The chain uses TRBV29-1 and TRBJ2-7; D is uncertain. Germline CDR1 and CDR2: SQVTM and ANQGSEA. V gave up 3 bases and J gave up 2 bases, with 14 bases separating them. This CDR3 is built from 14 residues. Here the CDR3 DNA reads TGCAGCGTTGAGTTCGTAGGGCAACCCTACGAGCAGTACTTC. This translates into CSVEFVGQPYEQYF.

The chain combines TRBV10-3 with TRBJ2-5; TRBD2 matches 13 bases. The CDR3 spans 16 residues. Germline V lookup: CDR1 ENHRY, CDR2 SYGVKD. The ends lost 9 bases at V and 2 bases at J; junction bases unmatched: 9. The CDR3 DNA sequence: TGTGCCATTGGTTTCTCGGGACTAGCGGGGCAAGAGACCCAGTACTTC. As protein: CAIGFSGLAGQETQYF.

V and J are TRBV3-1 (or the pseudogene TRBV3-2) and TRBJ1-2; TRBD1 matches 7 bases. This CDR3 is built from 14 residues. V was pared by 6 bases and J by 0 bases, with 4 bases of the junction left unmatched. Germline CDR1 is LGHDT and CDR2 is YNNKEL (reference sequence). CDR3 bases: TGTGCCAGCAGTTATAGGGGGCCTAACTATGGCTACACCTTC. It encodes CASSYRGPNYGYTF.